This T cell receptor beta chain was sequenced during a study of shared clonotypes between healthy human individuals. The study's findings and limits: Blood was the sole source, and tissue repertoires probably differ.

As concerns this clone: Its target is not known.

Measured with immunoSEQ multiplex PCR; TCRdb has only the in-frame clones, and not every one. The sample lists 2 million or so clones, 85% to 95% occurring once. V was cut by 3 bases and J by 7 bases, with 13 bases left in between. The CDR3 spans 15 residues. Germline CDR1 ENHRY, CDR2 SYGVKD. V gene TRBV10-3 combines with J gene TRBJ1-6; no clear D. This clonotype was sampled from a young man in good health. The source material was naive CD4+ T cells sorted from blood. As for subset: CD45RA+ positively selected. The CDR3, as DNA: TGTGCCATCAGTGAAGGTTCAGAGTCGAATTCACCCCTCCACTTT. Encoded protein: CAISEGSESNSPLHF.